This TCR beta chain is from a study of patients and donors after allogeneic stem cell transplantation. This clonotype appeared a few times. V shed 4 bases and J 5 bases; nucleotides not matched to a gene: 8. CDR3 size: 14 residues. Germline-derived CDR1 and CDR2 are SEHNR and FQNEAQ (reference sequence). TCRdb used MiXCR to reprocess the RT-PCR reads, holding one entry per CDR3 protein. The table records roughly 880,000 distinct CDR3 sequences, more than 15% of them present only once. The chain uses TRBV7-9 and TRBJ2-7; 7 bases are shared with TRBD1. The sequence derives from a human donor who was either an allogeneic HSCT recipient or a stem cell or donor lymphocyte infusion donor (not recorded which). It is not recorded whose cells these are; they may come from a transplant donor. Sequencing was performed on blood, either unsorted or a sorted T cell fraction (not recorded which). The CDR3 nucleotides read TGTGCCAGCAGCTCGCGACGGGACAGACACGAGCAGTACTTC. This codes for CASSSRRDRHEQYF.